One and the same sample provided the 15 T cell receptor beta chains below, sequenced in a study of early T cells in non-severe SARS-CoV-2 infection. Using its own MiXCR run on the 5' RACE reads, TCRdb lists one record per CDR3 protein. Of fewer than 45,000 distinct CDR3 sequences in the sample, 9% to 10% were seen once. Source material: whole blood. The receptors derive from an adult who was a healthcare worker with PCR-confirmed SARS-CoV-2 infection or an uninfected control (not recorded which).

This clonotype was detected ten times or more. CDR3 loop: CASSFSAGGPPGANVLTF. DNA of the CDR3: TGTGCCAGCAGTTTCTCAGCGGGGGGGCCACCTGGGGCCAACGTCCTGACTTTC. The chain employs TRBV27 and TRBJ2-6, with 10 bases that match TRBD2. Losses at the gene ends were 3 bases for V and 2 bases for J; bases not matched to a gene: 7. From germline, CDR1 is MNHEY and CDR2 SMNVEV (reference sequence). This CDR3 has 18 residues.

The sample holds many counts of this clonotype. The chain couples TRBV9 to TRBJ2-3, with D perhaps assigned TRBD1 or TRBD2 (5 bases each). CDR3 length: 15 residues. Germline V CDR1 and CDR2: SGDLS, YYNGEE. Trimming left V 3 bases short and J 2 bases short, with 13 bases between. CDR3 residues: CASSDSGTHTDTQYF. The CDR3 DNA reads as TGTGCCAGCAGCGACTCCGGGACGCACACAGATACGCAGTATTTT.

This clonotype occurred many times. The V call is TRBV28, the J call TRBJ2-7; D gene ambiguous. Trimming pared 5 bases from V and 1 base from J, leaving 15 bases between. CDR1 is MDHEN, CDR2 SYDVKM, per germline. The CDR3 has 15 residues. CDR3 sequence (DNA): TGTGCCAGCAGTCCCCTAGGCTACGGTTCCTACGAGCAGTACTTC. Translated: CASSPLGYGSYEQYF.

This sequence joins TRBV29-1 and TRBJ1-5; maybe TRBD1 (6 bases). Looked up from germline, CDR1 is SQVTM and CDR2 is ANQGSEA. The V gene lost 4 bases and the J gene lost 4 bases, with 8 bases spanning the gap. This CDR3 contains 12 residues. The CDR3 bases are TGCAGCGTTGGAGGACAGAATCAGCCCCAGCATTTT. This sequence encodes CSVGGQNQPQHF.

This clonotype was counted many times. V and J are TRBV11-2 and TRBJ1-1; D not resolved. The ends were cut back, 0 bases at V and 4 bases at J, with 15 bases in the middle. The germline gives CDR1 SGHAT, CDR2 FQNNGV. The CDR3 has 16 residues. The CDR3 nucleotides are TGTGCCAGCAGCTTAGATCCGGGCGTGGTGGGCACTGAAGCTTTCTTT. Translating gives CASSLDPGVVGTEAFF. Variable domain in full (rest from reference TRBV11-2 and TRBJ1-1): EAGVAQSPRYKIIEKRQSVAFWCNPISGHATLYWYQQILGQGPKLLIQFQNNGVVDDSQLPKDRFSAERLKGVDSTLKIQPAKLEDSAVYLCASSLDPGVVGTEAFFGQGTRLTVV.

This clonotype has at least ten counts. This sequence joins TRBV28 and TRBJ1-1, with 8 nucleotides matching TRBD1. Losses at the gene ends were 11 bases for V and 4 bases for J; bases not matched to a gene: 9. Germline lookup yields CDR1 MDHEN and CDR2 SYDVKM. This CDR3 contains 13 residues. Written as DNA, the CDR3 is TGTGCCCACCATCTTACAGGGGGCACTGAAGCTTTCTTT. Its protein product is CAHHLTGGTEAFF.

In this sample, this clonotype turned up many times. The J gene is TRBJ2-3, the V gene TRBV5-1; D might be TRBD1 or TRBD2, each matching 5 bases. This CDR3 region has 15 residues. With 2 bases removed from V and 4 bases from J, the gap between germline ends came to 14 bases. Germline V CDR1 and CDR2: SGHRS, YFSETQ. DNA for the CDR3: TGCGCCAGCAGCTTCCCGGGGCAGGACTCAGATACGCAGTATTTT. Translated: CASSFPGQDSDTQYF. Combining the CDR3 with reference TRBV5-1 and TRBJ2-3 gives the whole variable domain KAGVTQTPRYLIKTRGQQVTLSCSPISGHRSVSWYQQTPGQGLQFLFEYFSETQRNKGNFPGRFSGRQFSNSRSEMNVSTLELGDSALYLCASSFPGQDSDTQYFGPGTRLTVL.

At least ten counts were recorded for this clonotype. CDR3 region: CASSLRPKFRDFLQQNIQYF. In nucleotides, the CDR3 is TGTGCCAGCAGCTTACGACCTAAGTTCCGGGACTTTCTACAACAAAACATTCAGTACTTC. J is TRBJ2-4 and V is TRBV7-2; D possibly corresponds to TRBD2 (6 bases). Germline lookup yields CDR1 SGHTA and CDR2 FQGNSA. V gave up 2 bases and J gave up 5 bases, with 28 bases separating them. The CDR3 has 20 amino acids. Complete variable domain (other parts from reference TRBV7-2 and TRBJ2-4): GAGVSQSPSNKVTEKGKDVELRCDPISGHTALYWYRQSLGQGLEFLIYFQGNSAPDKSGLPSDRFSAERTGGSVSTLTIQRTQQEDSAVYLCASSLRPKFRDFLQQNIQYFGAGTRLSVL.

This clonotype was detected many times. The chain has TRBV7-8 and TRBJ2-7, with D perhaps TRBD2 (5 bases). Deletions cut 7 bases from V and 3 bases from J, with 16 bases between. The CDR3 spans 14 residues. The germline gives CDR1 SGHVS, CDR2 FQNEAQ. DNA for the CDR3: TGTGCCAGCACCTTCCGGTCTAGCTTCTACGAGCAGTACTTC. Protein: CASTFRSSFYEQYF.

The CDR3 region is CASNDLRDKRYGYTF. The CDR3 DNA follows: TGTGCCAGCAACGATCTCCGGGACAAAAGATATGGCTACACCTTC. This sequence joins TRBV12-3 or TRBV12-4 and TRBJ1-2, with TRBD1 as a possible D gene (6 bases). Trimming removed 7 bases at V and 5 bases at J, with 20 bases between. This CDR3 comprises 15 residues.

The rearrangement links TRBV11-2 to TRBJ2-3; 7 bases are shared with TRBD2. CDR3 size: 16 residues. The ends lost 2 bases at V and 3 bases at J; junction bases unmatched: 8. CDR1 and CDR2 (germline): SGHAT, FQNNGV. Here the CDR3 reads CASSLYGLELTDTQYF. CDR3 in DNA: TGTGCCAGCAGCTTATACGGACTAGAGTTGACAGATACGCAGTATTTT. Full variable domain (missing parts from reference TRBV11-2 and TRBJ2-3): EAGVAQSPRYKIIEKRQSVAFWCNPISGHATLYWYQQILGQGPKLLIQFQNNGVVDDSQLPKDRFSAERLKGVDSTLKIQPAKLEDSAVYLCASSLYGLELTDTQYFGPGTRLTVL.

This clonotype was seen many times. The V and J genes are TRBV6-2 or TRBV6-3 and TRBJ2-1; no clear D. The CDR3 spans 11 residues. The germline V gene has CDR1 MNHEY and CDR2 SVGEGT. V lost 6 bases, J lost 8 bases, and 8 bases lay in between. CDR3 nucleotides: TGTGCCAGCAGGGTGAGTTATGAGCAGTTCTTC. Encoded protein: CASRVSYEQFF.

This clonotype was picked up many times. The chain couples TRBV11-2 to TRBJ2-1; the D gene is possibly TRBD1 (6 bases). There are 16 residues in the CDR3. Deletions cut 5 bases from V and 3 bases from J, with 17 bases between. The germline V gene encodes CDR1 SGHAT and CDR2 FQNNGV. The CDR3 DNA follows: TGTGCCAGCAGCCCGGACAGCCTGGGCGGCTACAATGAGCAGTTCTTC. This translates into CASSPDSLGGYNEQFF.

Many counts were recorded for this clonotype. The J gene is TRBJ1-1, the V gene TRBV5-1; TRBD1 agrees at 7 bases. Trimming took 0 bases from V and 7 from J; bases not matched to a gene: 9. Germline CDR1 and CDR2: SGHRS and YFSETQ. The CDR3 totals 15 residues. The CDR3 DNA is TGCGCCAGCAGCTTGGAAGGACAGGAGAGTCATGAAGCTTTCTTT. This sequence encodes CASSLEGQESHEAFF. Full variable domain (remainder filled in from reference TRBV5-1 and TRBJ1-1): KAGVTQTPRYLIKTRGQQVTLSCSPISGHRSVSWYQQTPGQGLQFLFEYFSETQRNKGNFPGRFSGRQFSNSRSEMNVSTLELGDSALYLCASSLEGQESHEAFFGQGTRLTVV.

This clonotype was seen at least ten times. The V and J genes are TRBV9 and TRBJ2-6; D perhaps matches TRBD2 (6 bases). Trimming took 0 bases from V and 1 from J, leaving 17 bases between them. The germline V gene has CDR1 SGDLS and CDR2 YYNGEE. The CDR3 runs 19 residues. The CDR3 DNA sequence: TGTGCCAGCAGCGTAGATCCCCCCGGGGGAAGGTCTGGGGCCAACGTCCTGACTTTC. This codes for CASSVDPPGGRSGANVLTF.